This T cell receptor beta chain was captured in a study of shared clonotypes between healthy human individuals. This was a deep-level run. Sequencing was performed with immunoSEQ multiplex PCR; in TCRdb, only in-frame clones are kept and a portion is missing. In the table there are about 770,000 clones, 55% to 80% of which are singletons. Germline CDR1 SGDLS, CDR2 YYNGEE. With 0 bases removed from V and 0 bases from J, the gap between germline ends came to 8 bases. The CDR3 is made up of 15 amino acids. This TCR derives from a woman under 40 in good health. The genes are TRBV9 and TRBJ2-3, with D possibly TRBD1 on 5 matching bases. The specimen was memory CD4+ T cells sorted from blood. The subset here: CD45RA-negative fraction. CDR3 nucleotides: TGTGCCAGCAGCGTAGAGGGGATTAGCACAGATACGCAGTATTTT. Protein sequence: CASSVEGISTDTQYF.